This passage covers 3 T cell receptor beta chains from one sample sequenced in a study of T cell repertoires in cytomegalovirus infection. TCRdb ran MiXCR on the reads and lists one entry per CDR3 protein. The sample includes around 350,000 distinct CDR3 sequences, approximately 18% of them seen just once. Sequenced material: PBMCs. The receptors come from a human donor in good health (CMV status not recorded). Some clones in this sample may be carry-over from other donors' samples.

This clonotype appeared a few times. The rearrangement joins TRBV11-2 to TRBJ2-3; D ambiguous. Germline loops: CDR1 SGHAT, CDR2 FQNNGV. The CDR3 totals 14 residues. Trimming removed 5 bases at V and 3 bases at J, with 12 bases between. This CDR3 reads CASSTLLSTDTQYF. The CDR3 DNA follows: TGTGCCAGCAGCACCCTCTTGAGTACAGATACGCAGTATTTT. Full variable domain (remainder filled in from reference TRBV11-2 and TRBJ2-3): EAGVAQSPRYKIIEKRQSVAFWCNPISGHATLYWYQQILGQGPKLLIQFQNNGVVDDSQLPKDRFSAERLKGVDSTLKIQPAKLEDSAVYLCASSTLLSTDTQYFGPGTRLTVL.

At least ten counts were recorded for this clonotype. The V call is TRBV7-2, the J call TRBJ2-7, with TRBD2 as a possible D gene (6 bases). Trimming pared 1 base from V and 0 bases from J, leaving 10 bases between. CDR1 is SGHTA and CDR2 is FQGNSA in the germline V gene. The CDR3 totals 15 residues. CDR3 loop: CASSLDGRSSYEQYF. As DNA, the CDR3 is TGTGCCAGCAGCTTAGACGGGAGAAGCTCCTACGAGCAGTACTTC.

This clonotype was seen many times. CDR3: CASSLGVAAKETQYF. The CDR3 DNA sequence: TGTGCCAGCAGCTTAGGGGTAGCGGCTAAAGAGACCCAGTACTTC. V is TRBV7-6 and J is TRBJ2-5; D is possibly TRBD2 (6 bases). V was shortened by 1 base and J by 3 bases, with 12 bases between the two germline ends. This CDR3 region has 15 residues. CDR1 is SGHVS, CDR2 FNYEAQ, per germline. Full variable domain (outside the CDR3, taken from reference TRBV7-6 and TRBJ2-5): GAGVSQSPRYKVTKRGQDVALRCDPISGHVSLYWYRQALGQGPEFLTYFNYEAQQDKSGLPNDRFSAERPEGSISTLTIQRTEQRDSAMYRCASSLGVAAKETQYFGPGTRLLVL.